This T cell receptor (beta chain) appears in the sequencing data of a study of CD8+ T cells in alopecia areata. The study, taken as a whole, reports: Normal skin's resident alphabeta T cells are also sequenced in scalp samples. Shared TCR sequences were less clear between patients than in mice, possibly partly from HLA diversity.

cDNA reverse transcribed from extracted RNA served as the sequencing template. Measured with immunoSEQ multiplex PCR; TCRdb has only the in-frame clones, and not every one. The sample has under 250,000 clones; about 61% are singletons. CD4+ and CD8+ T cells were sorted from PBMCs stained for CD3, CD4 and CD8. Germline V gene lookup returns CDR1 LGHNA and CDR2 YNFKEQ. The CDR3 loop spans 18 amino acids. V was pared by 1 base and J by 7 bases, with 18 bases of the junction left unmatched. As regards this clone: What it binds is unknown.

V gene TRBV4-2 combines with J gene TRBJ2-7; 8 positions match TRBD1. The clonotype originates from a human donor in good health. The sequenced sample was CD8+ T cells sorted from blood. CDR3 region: CASSQGRGLDRAGREQYF. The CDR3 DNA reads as TGTGCCAGCAGCCAAGGGCGAGGGCTGGACAGGGCTGGGAGAGAGCAGTACTTC.